The present T cell receptor (beta chain) was sequenced within a study of vaccination and CD4 T cells after COVID-19. This CDR3 has 12 residues. Between the trimmed V and J ends, which lost 6 bases and 3 bases, there was a span of 7 bases. CDR1 is MDHEN, CDR2 SYDVKM, per germline. Comment on this clonotype: Its antigen remains unidentified.

The treatment here: approximately 10-day PBMC culture with coronavirus spike peptide pools or control peptides (ViraFEST assay). The Oncomine TCR Beta short-read assay was applied to DNA of cultured CD4+ T cells. A single record per CDR3 protein comes from TCRdb applying MiXCR to the PCR reads. The sample holds about 20,000 distinct CDR3 sequences; approximately 57% are singletons and the top ten take 7% to 8.5%. Sequencing used CD4+ T cells from blood, cultured in vitro, obtained before SARS-CoV-2 vaccination. The TCR comes from a human donor who had recovered from COVID-19. V is TRBV28 and J is TRBJ2-3; a possible D gene is TRBD1 (6 bases). The CDR3 region is CASSGQTDTQYF. DNA of the CDR3: TGTGCCAGCAGCGGACAGACAGATACGCAGTATTTT.